This entry lists 27 T cell receptor beta chains sequenced from one sample in a study of cytomegalovirus exposure and HLA in healthy donors. Primers for the PCR totalled 60 Vbeta and 13 Jbeta. Method: immunoSEQ multiplex PCR; TCRdb's copy keeps in-frame clones and lacks some. The sample holds some 180,000 clones, 76% seen once. Sequenced input: PBMCs. The receptor set was obtained from a woman aged 25 to 39 in good health and CMV-seropositive.

The chain joins TRBV19 to TRBJ1-5; D gene unclear. The CDR3 contains 17 residues. Deletions cut 7 bases from V and 3 bases from J, with 22 bases between. Germline CDR1 and CDR2: LNHDA and SQIVND (reference sequence). The CDR3 sequence is CASTRFGIGQFNQPQHF. CDR3 in DNA: TGTGCCAGTACCCGATTCGGCATTGGGCAGTTCAATCAGCCCCAGCATTTT.

This clone was seen just once. The V gene is TRBV9, the J gene TRBJ1-2, with D possibly being TRBD1 (5 bases). V was trimmed by 8 bases and J by 4 bases, leaving 15 bases between them. CDR1 and CDR2 (germline): SGDLS, YYNGEE. The CDR3 contains 13 residues. This CDR3 is CASYAGGSYGYTF. In nucleotides, the CDR3 is TGTGCCAGTTATGCGGGGGGAAGCTATGGCTACACCTTC. Full variable domain (missing parts from reference TRBV9 and TRBJ1-2): DSGVTQTPKHLITATGQRVTLRCSPRSGDLSVYWYQQSLDQGLQFLIQYYNGEERAKGNILERFSAQQFPDLHSELNLSSLELGDSALYFCASYAGGSYGYTFGSGTRLTVV.

The J gene is TRBJ2-5, the V gene TRBV7-3; TRBD1 is a possible D gene (6 bases). The CDR3 contains 18 residues. Per the germline V gene, CDR1 is SGHTA and CDR2 is FQGTGA. The germline V and J ends were trimmed by 9 bases and 1 base, with 27 bases remaining between them. The CDR3 coding sequence is TGTGCCAGTAGACCTCCCACTCGGACAAAGGGGGTCCAAGAGACCCAGTACTTC. Amino acid sequence: CASRPPTRTKGVQETQYF.

The V gene is TRBV4-1, the J gene TRBJ2-7; 15 nucleotides agree with TRBD2. The CDR3 has 21 residues. The V gene end was trimmed by 4 bases and the J gene end by 1 base; junction bases not matched to a gene: 17. Germline lookup yields CDR1 MGHRA and CDR2 YSYEKL. CDR3 in amino acids: CASSRKGWDGTSGGPSYEQYF. The CDR3 DNA is TGCGCCAGCAGCCGAAAGGGATGGGACGGGACTAGCGGGGGGCCTTCCTACGAGCAGTACTTC.

In its sample, this clone was seen a few times. J is TRBJ1-2 and V is TRBV6-6, with D unclear. CDR3 length equals 16 residues. Germline CDR1 reads MNHNY; CDR2 reads SVGAGI (reference sequence). V shed 2 bases and J shed 0 bases, with 13 bases lying between them. In nucleotides, the CDR3 is TGTGCCAGCAGTTACGGCGTGGAGAATCCTAACTATGGCTACACCTTC. Its translation: CASSYGVENPNYGYTF.

The chain is built from TRBV4-3 and TRBJ2-3; TRBD2 might be the D (5 bases). The germline V and J ends were trimmed by 4 bases and 6 bases, with 17 bases remaining between them. Germline CDR1 reads LGHNA; CDR2 reads YSLEER. The length of the CDR3 is 15 residues. Here the CDR3 DNA reads TGCGCCAGCAGCCGAGGGCGGCCGGGCGGGGATACGCAGTATTTT. Residues: CASSRGRPGGDTQYF.

The gene calls are TRBV11-3 and TRBJ2-1, with 11 bases lining up with TRBD1. CDR1 and CDR2 (germline): SGHNT, YENEEA. Unmatched junction bases numbered 4, after V lost 1 base and J lost 5 bases. This CDR3 has 16 amino acids. CDR3 DNA: TGTGCCAGCAGCTTAGGGGCGGGACAGGGGGACAATGAGCAGTTCTTC. Translation gives CASSLGAGQGDNEQFF.

J is TRBJ2-7 and V is TRBV5-1; tentatively, D is TRBD1 (5 bases). Germline CDR1 and CDR2: SGHRS and YFSETQ. V was clipped by 4 bases and J by 2 bases, with 13 bases between them. The length of the CDR3 is 14 residues. The CDR3 spells CASSKDQGPYEQYF. For the CDR3, the DNA is TGCGCCAGCAGCAAAGATCAGGGCCCCTACGAGCAGTACTTC.

The J gene is TRBJ2-5, the V gene TRBV5-1; 9 bases match TRBD2. CDR1 and CDR2 (germline): SGHRS, YFSETQ. The CDR3 is 15 amino acids. J was trimmed by 4 bases and V by 2 bases; bases with no gene match: 6. CDR3: CASSFSAGGLETQYF. Written as DNA, the CDR3 is TGCGCCAGCAGCTTTTCAGCGGGGGGACTAGAGACCCAGTACTTC.

This clone was found many times. The chain links TRBV12-5 to TRBJ1-5; 12 bases line up with TRBD1. Germline CDR1 is LGHNT and CDR2 is FRNRAP. The junction had 13 bases not matched to a gene; V was cut back by 0 bases and J by 1 base. The CDR3 sequence is 21 residues long. CDR3 in amino acids: CASGLVWDVGQGAKSNQPQHF. For the CDR3, the DNA is TGTGCTAGTGGTTTGGTATGGGACGTGGGACAGGGGGCTAAGAGCAATCAGCCCCAGCATTTT.

The V and J genes are TRBV6-5 and TRBJ1-5; perhaps TRBD1 as D (5 bases). V was pared by 0 bases and J by 5 bases, with 8 bases between. Germline V lookup: CDR1 MNHEY, CDR2 SVGAGI. The CDR3 covers 14 residues. The CDR3 nucleotides read TGTGCCAGCAGTTACTCTGGGGGGGATCAGCCCCAGCATTTT. It translates to CASSYSGGDQPQHF.

The V gene is TRBV11-3, the J gene TRBJ2-1; D might be TRBD2 (5 bases). The length of the CDR3 is 15 residues. With 1 base removed from V and 6 bases from J, the gap between germline ends came to 13 bases. Per the germline V gene, CDR1 is SGHNT and CDR2 is YENEEA. The CDR3: CASSLGPPRGNEQFF. The CDR3 DNA sequence: TGTGCCAGCAGCTTAGGACCTCCACGGGGCAATGAGCAGTTCTTC.

This rearrangement joins TRBV19 to TRBJ2-5; the D gene is possibly TRBD2 (5 bases). V was pared by 3 bases and J by 4 bases, with 18 bases between. Germline V gives CDR1 LNHDA, CDR2 SQIVND (reference sequence). CDR3 size: 16 residues. Here the CDR3 DNA reads TGTGCCAGTAGTATGGGAGTTAGCGCGCCAAGAGAGACCCAGTACTTC. It specifies CASSMGVSAPRETQYF. Supplemented by reference TRBV19 and TRBJ2-5, the full variable domain reads DGGITQSPKYLFRKEGQNVTLSCEQNLNHDAMYWYRQDPGQGLRLIYYSQIVNDFQKGDIAEGYSVSREKKESFPLTVTSAQKNPTAFYLCASSMGVSAPRETQYFGPGTRLLVL.

This rearrangement joins TRBV18 to TRBJ1-1; D not certain. The CDR3 runs 11 residues. Trimming removed 10 bases from V and 9 bases from J, with 15 bases in between. Germline V CDR1 and CDR2: KGHSH, LQKENI. In nucleotides, the CDR3 is TGTGCCACCTCTACTGAGGAACAAGCTTTCTTT. Translating it yields CATSTEEQAFF.

The J gene is TRBJ1-2, the V gene TRBV19, with TRBD1 matching over 9 bases. The length of the CDR3 is 14 residues. The J segment lost 7 bases and the V segment lost 7 bases, leaving 10 bases of the junction unmatched. Germline values: CDR1 LNHDA, CDR2 SQIVND (reference sequence). The DNA for the CDR3 is TGTGCCAGTACCCCGGACAGGGGATCGCGTGGCTACACCTTC. As protein: CASTPDRGSRGYTF.

This sequence joins TRBV11-3 and TRBJ1-4; D uncertain. The CDR3 runs to 15 residues. Trimming pared 4 bases from V and 2 bases from J, leaving 11 bases between. Germline V gene lookup returns CDR1 SGHNT and CDR2 YENEEA. CDR3 residues: CASSSARRTNEKLFF. The CDR3 coding sequence is TGTGCCAGCAGCTCCGCCCGGAGGACTAATGAAAAACTGTTTTTT.

This rearrangement joins TRBV27 to TRBJ1-5; D call uncertain. This CDR3 is 15 amino acids long. Germline V gene data show CDR1 as MNHEY and CDR2 as SMNVEV (reference sequence). The ends were cut back, 5 bases at V and 2 bases at J, with 13 bases in the middle. The CDR3 region has the DNA TGTGCCAGCAGTCCCCACGGAGACGGCAATCAGCCCCAGCATTTT. Protein sequence: CASSPHGDGNQPQHF.

This clone was seen only once. The rearrangement links TRBV11-2 to TRBJ2-5; 7 bases are shared with TRBD1. This CDR3 spans 17 amino acids. Losses at the gene ends were 1 base for V and 0 bases for J; bases not matched to a gene: 8. CDR1 and CDR2 (germline): SGHAT, FQNNGV. This chain's CDR3 is CASSLVPGQLYQETQYF. DNA for the CDR3: TGTGCCAGCAGCTTAGTACCGGGACAGCTATACCAAGAGACCCAGTACTTC.

This clone was picked up one time. The rearrangement uses TRBV9 and TRBJ1-6; D is unresolved. Germline V lookup: CDR1 SGDLS, CDR2 YYNGEE. The CDR3 is made up of 15 amino acids. V lost 4 bases to trimming and J lost 7 bases, with 15 bases between them. DNA of the CDR3: TGTGCCAGCAGCCCCCACGGGGAAACGAATTCACCCCTCCACTTT. Translation gives CASSPHGETNSPLHF. The whole variable domain, remainder taken from reference TRBV9 and TRBJ1-6, is DSGVTQTPKHLITATGQRVTLRCSPRSGDLSVYWYQQSLDQGLQFLIQYYNGEERAKGNILERFSAQQFPDLHSELNLSSLELGDSALYFCASSPHGETNSPLHFGNGTRLTVT.

Turning to this clone: Germline and junction disagree at one end, which may indicate a read error. The genes are TRBV7-9 and TRBJ1-1; weak D call: TRBD1 (5 bases). This CDR3 comprises 15 residues. CDR1 and CDR2 (germline): SEHNR, FQNEAQ (reference sequence). The CDR3 protein is CSSSLTDSPNTEAFF. The CDR3 DNA reads as TGTTCCAGCAGCTTAACTGACAGCCCGAACACTGAAGCTTTCTTT. Complete variable domain (other parts from reference TRBV7-9 and TRBJ1-1): DTGVSQNPRHKITKRGQNVTFRCDPISEHNRLYWYRQTLGQGPEFLTYFQNEAQLEKSRLLSDRFSAERPKGSFSTLEIQRTEQGDSAMYLCSSSLTDSPNTEAFFGQGTRLTVV.

This chain joins TRBV6-5 and TRBJ2-5; D is possibly TRBD1 (7 bases). Germline values: CDR1 MNHEY, CDR2 SVGAGI. The germline V and J ends were trimmed by 0 bases and 6 bases, with 11 bases remaining between them. The CDR3 covers 14 residues. The CDR3 DNA reads TGTGCCAGCAGTTACTCCGCAGGGGGGAAGACCCAGTACTTC. Translation gives CASSYSAGGKTQYF.

This clone appeared once. V usage is TRBV5-1 and J usage is TRBJ2-7, with 9 bases matching TRBD2. The germline V gene has CDR1 SGHRS and CDR2 YFSETQ. The CDR3 extends over 14 amino acids. J lost 1 base, V lost 2 bases, and 1 base had no gene match. This CDR3 is CASSFSGGSYEQYF. As DNA, the CDR3 is TGCGCCAGCAGCTTCAGCGGGGGGTCCTACGAGCAGTACTTC.

The genes are TRBV27 and TRBJ1-2; no clear D. Germline CDR1 reads MNHEY; CDR2 reads SMNVEV (reference sequence). This CDR3 has 14 residues. V lost 2 bases and J lost 0, with 7 bases in between. The chain's CDR3 is CASSLRPANYGYTF. The CDR3 DNA sequence: TGTGCCAGCAGTTTACGTCCGGCTAACTATGGCTACACCTTC.

This chain uses TRBV9 with TRBJ1-2, with 9 bases aligning to TRBD1. V dropped 4 bases and J dropped 4; count of bases not matched to a gene: 11. Germline CDR1 and CDR2: SGDLS and YYNGEE. The CDR3 is 16 amino acids. CDR3 sequence reads: CASSILPGTGSYGYTF. The CDR3 DNA reads TGTGCCAGCAGCATCCTTCCCGGGACAGGGAGCTATGGCTACACCTTC.

CDR3 protein: CAIRTPGRGHEQYF. CDR3 nucleotides: TGTGCCATCAGGACCCCGGGCCGAGGGCACGAGCAGTACTTC. The chain combines TRBV10-3 with TRBJ2-7, with a possible D match to TRBD2 (5 bases). V was clipped by 6 bases and J by 5 bases, with 17 bases between them. Germline CDR1 and CDR2: ENHRY and SYGVKD. CDR3 size: 14 residues.

The chain joins TRBV2 to TRBJ1-6, with 8 bases identical to TRBD1. Germline CDR1 is SNHLY and CDR2 is FYNNEI. CDR3 length equals 14 residues. The V segment lost 10 bases and the J segment 7 bases; nucleotides outside the gene matches: 9. The DNA for the CDR3 is TGTGCCACCATGACAGGGGTACGAAATTCACCCCTCCACTTT. Amino acids: CATMTGVRNSPLHF.

This chain links TRBV11-3 with TRBJ2-1; TRBD2 is a possible D gene (7 bases). The CDR3 spans 18 residues. The V end was cut by 0 bases, the J end by 6 bases, with 21 bases between. Germline assignment: CDR1 SGHNT and CDR2 YENEEA. CDR3 in DNA: TGTGCCAGCAGCTTAGATTTGGGGGGGGGCACAGCCGGCAATGAGCAGTTCTTC. Translated, it gives CASSLDLGGGTAGNEQFF. Drawing the rest from reference TRBV11-3 and TRBJ2-1, the complete variable domain is EAGVVQSPRYKIIEKKQPVAFWCNPISGHNTLYWYLQNLGQGPELLIRYENEEAVDDSQLPKDRFSAERLKGVDSTLKIQPAELGDSAVYLCASSLDLGGGTAGNEQFFGPGTRLTVL.